What follows are 5 T cell receptor beta chains derived from one specimen sequenced in a study of CD8+ T cells in alopecia areata. Extraction of RNA preceded its reverse transcription into cDNA, which served as the sequencing template. Assay used: immunoSEQ multiplex PCR; TCRdb lists only in-frame clones, some missing. The table includes about 140,000 clones, roughly 86% detected once. Treatment: oral pan-JAK inhibitor, 5-10 mg twice daily. The specimen comprised CD8+ T cells sorted from blood, sampled at week 4, from a patient treated with tofacitinib. Receptor source: a human donor with alopecia areata.

The table lists this clone with a few counts. This chain links TRBV27 with TRBJ2-7; TRBD1 matches at 7 bases. In germline, CDR1 is MNHEY, CDR2 SMNVEV (reference sequence). With 0 bases clipped from V and 5 bases from J, the junction kept 4 bases outside the gene matches. The CDR3 is made up of 14 amino acids. The CDR3 reads CASSLSKGGNEQYF. DNA of the CDR3: TGTGCCAGCAGTTTATCGAAAGGGGGCAACGAGCAGTACTTC.

This chain links TRBV2 with TRBJ2-3; D gene uncertain. Germline V gene sequence: CDR1 SNHLY, CDR2 FYNNEI. Trimming removed 8 bases at V and 0 bases at J, with 9 bases between. The CDR3 loop spans 13 amino acids. CDR3 DNA: TGTGCCAGCTGGGATCAGAGCACAGATACGCAGTATTTT. This sequence encodes CASWDQSTDTQYF.

In DNA, the CDR3 is TGTGCCAGCAGCGTAGATCTCTTCTGCACAGATACGCAGTATTTT. Its translation is CASSVDLFCTDTQYF. V and J are TRBV9 and TRBJ2-3; no definite D call. V was cut by 0 bases and J by 1 base, with 9 bases left in between. This CDR3 is built from 15 residues. Germline lookup yields CDR1 SGDLS and CDR2 YYNGEE.

The J gene is TRBJ1-1, the V gene TRBV7-9; D uncertain. Germline CDR1 SEHNR, CDR2 FQNEAQ (reference sequence). Between the trimmed V and J ends, which lost 5 bases and 2 bases, there was a span of 6 bases. CDR3 length equals 12 residues. Here the CDR3 reads CASSPTNTEAFF. The CDR3, as DNA: TGTGCCAGCAGCCCCACTAACACTGAAGCTTTCTTT.

J is TRBJ1-1 and V is TRBV19; perhaps TRBD1 as D (6 bases). V gave up 0 bases and J gave up 0 bases, with 17 bases separating them. From germline, CDR1 is LNHDA and CDR2 SQIVND (reference sequence). This CDR3 has 18 residues. The CDR3 loop is CASSIDSTGVGMNTEAFF. The DNA of the CDR3 is TGTGCCAGTAGTATAGATTCGACAGGCGTGGGGATGAACACTGAAGCTTTCTTT. Full variable domain (outside the CDR3, taken from reference TRBV19 and TRBJ1-1): DGGITQSPKYLFRKEGQNVTLSCEQNLNHDAMYWYRQDPGQGLRLIYYSQIVNDFQKGDIAEGYSVSREKKESFPLTVTSAQKNPTAFYLCASSIDSTGVGMNTEAFFGQGTRLTVV.